What follows describes a single TCR beta chain. This sample is drawn from a study of blood T cell repertoires in COVID-19. Across the study: Samples of COVID-19 (acute and convalescent) were obtained from the United States, Italy and Spain.

The V gene lost 5 bases and the J gene lost 8 bases, with 13 bases spanning the gap. This CDR3 has 13 amino acids. The germline V gene encodes CDR1 LNHDA and CDR2 SQIVND (reference sequence). The study recruited people aged 18 to 89 years across about two dozen US areas. Two consecutive negative NP/OP PCR tests, clearance, or resolved symptoms defined Cohort 3 recovery. The repertoire was sequenced with immunoSEQ multiplex PCR; TCRdb's copy has only in-frame clones and lacks some. There are about 220,000 clones in the sample; approximately 84% occur only once, and approximately 15% lies in the top ten.

The chain combines TRBV19 with TRBJ2-1; D gene ambiguous. Sequenced sample: PBMCs or T cells enriched from blood (not recorded which). This TCR came from a man between 35 and 55 years old who had recovered from COVID-19. For the CDR3, the DNA is TGTGCCAGTAGTTGGCCTCCTTTCTATGAGCAGTTCTTC. Protein: CASSWPPFYEQFF.